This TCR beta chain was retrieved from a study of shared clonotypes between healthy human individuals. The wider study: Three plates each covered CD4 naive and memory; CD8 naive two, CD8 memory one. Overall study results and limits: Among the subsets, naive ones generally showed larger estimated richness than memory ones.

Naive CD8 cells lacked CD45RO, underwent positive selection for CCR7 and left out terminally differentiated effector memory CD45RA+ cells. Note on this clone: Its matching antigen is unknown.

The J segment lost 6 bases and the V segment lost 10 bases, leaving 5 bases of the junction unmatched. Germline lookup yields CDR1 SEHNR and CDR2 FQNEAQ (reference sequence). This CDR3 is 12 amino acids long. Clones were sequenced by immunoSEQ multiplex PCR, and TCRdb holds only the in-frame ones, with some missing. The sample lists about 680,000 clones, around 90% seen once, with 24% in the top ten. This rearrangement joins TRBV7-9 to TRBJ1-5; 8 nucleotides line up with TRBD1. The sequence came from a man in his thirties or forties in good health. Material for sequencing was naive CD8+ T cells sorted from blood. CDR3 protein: CATGTGGQPQHF. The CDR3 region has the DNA TGTGCCACCGGGACAGGCGGTCAGCCCCAGCATTTT.